What follows is one TCR beta chain and its context. This clone was recorded a few times. The target of this receptor is not known. Gene names and germline sequences refer to the mouse in this case. The sequenced fragment ends 4 residues before the CDR3 boundary, so the rest is inferred from the germline J gene. The CDR3, cysteine through phenylalanine, is 13 amino acids long. The DNA covers only part of the CDR3, 27 bases in frame from base 1. The germline V gene (reference sequence) supplies CDR1 NSQYPW and CDR2 LRSPGD. Relative to germline, V is 3 bases shorter and J is 6 bases shorter, with 8 bases between their ends. This sample is part of a study of CD8+ T cells in alopecia areata (dated 2018 in TCRdb). About the full investigation: Female C3H/HeJ recipients, roughly 6-11 weeks old, were grafted with skin from C3H/HeJ donors with spontaneous alopecia (roughly 6-13 months old). RNA came from the PAXgene miRNA kit for fixed scalp, the miRNeasy kit for PBMCs, and the RNeasy kit for mouse skin. In both human patients and the C3H/HeJ mouse model, the study applied high-throughput TCRbeta sequencing to look at T cell clonal expansion in alopecia areata. immunoSEQ multiplex PCR using 35 Vbeta forward primers and 13 Jbeta reverse primers was used to amplify TCRbeta CDR3 regions. In humans, TCRbeta sequencing was performed on scalp tissue and on sorted CD4+ and CD8+ peripheral blood T cells from healthy controls and from patients with patchy or totalis/universalis alopecia areata. Scalp clonality was compared across normal scalp (n=4), patchy alopecia areata scalp (n=8), and alopecia totalis/universalis scalp (n=8).

The library was produced with the immunoSEQ multiplex PCR assay. RNA was extracted from all samples and reverse transcribed into cDNA as template for TCR sequencing. SuperScript III was used to make first-strand cDNA, primed with a 2:1 mix of oligo-dT and random hexamers. A synthetic immune receptor repertoire was used to measure amplification bias, and any remaining bias was corrected computationally. Sequencing of the libraries was done on Illumina HiSeq using 60 bp reads that spanned the CDR3 and were read from J toward V. Per the authors' processing: After raw reads were preprocessed to remove errors, the CDR3 was defined following IMGT conventions as running from the conserved cysteine to phenylalanine. To get clonality, Shannon entropy was normalized by log2 of the number of productive unique TCRs and the result was subtracted from 1. CD4 or CD8 identity of scalp clones was inferred by cross-referencing scalp TCRbeta sequences with sorted blood CD4 and CD8 repertoires. The immuneACCESS repertoire file appears here via TCRdb, limited to in-frame rearrangements. These files lack a portion of the clones; in checked studies, under half of the deficit traces to unresolved V genes, and the cause of the others is not known. V and J calls and clone size are as listed in that table; D and trimming were resolved from the DNA. The sample comprises some 110,000 clones, and every one was counted more than once. Jointly, the top ten make up around a fifth of the sample.

On the study overall, not on this receptor specifically: Lesional scalp, especially in alopecia totalis/universalis, showed higher clonality and more expanded CD8+ clones than normal scalp, suggesting antigenic drive. Unlike mouse skin, where gammadelta T cells dominate, normal human skin contains resident alphabeta T cells that get sequenced too, which complicates analysis of the scalp TCR repertoire. Shared TCR sequences between patients were less evident than in mice, which may be partly attributable to HLA diversity in the patient population.

Sequencing was carried out using lesional skin. The sequence joins TRBV1 to TRBJ2-2; perhaps TRBD1 is the D gene, with 5 bases matching. This sequence originates from a C3H/HeJ mouse with alopecia areata. The MHC haplotype of this strain is H2-k. CDR3 reads: CTCSAPGPGQLYF. The CDR3 bases that were read are TGCACCTGCAGTGCTCCAGGGCCCGGG.